This note documents a single TCR beta chain sequence. This sample was taken from a study of cytomegalovirus exposure and HLA in healthy donors. Although they were nominally healthy when sampled, donors likely had unrecorded immune exposures. PCR was performed using 60 Vbeta and 13 Jbeta primers. This table comes from immunoSEQ multiplex PCR, and its TCRdb copy is limited to in-frame clones, with some not included. The table records over 110,000 clones, 82% of them present only once. Trimming left V 4 bases short and J 7 bases short, with 10 bases between. Germline-derived CDR1 and CDR2 are DFQATT and SNEGSKA (reference sequence). CDR3 length: 11 residues.

The sequenced sample consisted of PBMCs. The clonotype originates from a woman aged 55-69 years in good health and CMV-seropositive. The chain uses TRBV20-1 and TRBJ1-1, with a tentative D call TRBD1 (5 bases). The CDR3 coding sequence is TGCAGTGCTACGCGGGGGATTGAAGCTTTCTTT. Residues: CSATRGIEAFF.